What follows are 13 T cell receptor beta chains derived from one specimen sequenced in a study of OX40 agonist ivuxolimab in advanced cancers. Method: immunoSEQ multiplex PCR; TCRdb's copy keeps in-frame clones and lacks some. The sample holds tens of thousands of clones; roughly nine tenths are singletons and the top ten take about 10%. This sample comprised CD4+ or CD8+ T cells sorted from blood, obtained in a trial of the OX40 agonist ivuxolimab. Source of these receptors: an adult with an advanced solid tumor such as melanoma, head and neck, liver or kidney cancer.

V and J are TRBV5-1 and TRBJ1-4, with TRBD1 identical over 7 bases. The germline V gene has CDR1 SGHRS and CDR2 YFSETQ. The CDR3 totals 13 residues. V lost 4 bases and J lost 7; bases outside the gene matches: 4. CDR3 bases: TGCGCCAGCAGCCCGGGACAGCTTGAAAAACTGTTTTTT. Translating gives CASSPGQLEKLFF.

This chain joins TRBV7-9 and TRBJ1-1; D possibly corresponds to TRBD1 (6 bases). Per germline, CDR1 SEHNR and CDR2 FQNEAQ (reference sequence). V dropped 5 bases and J dropped 7 bases, with 11 bases sitting between them. The CDR3 has 12 residues. The CDR3 sequence: CASSLDRLEAFF. As DNA, the CDR3 is TGTGCCAGCAGCCTAGACAGGCTTGAAGCTTTCTTT.

V and J are TRBV7-6 and TRBJ2-5, with TRBD2 matching 8 bases. Losses at the gene ends were 3 bases for V and 2 bases for J; bases not matched to a gene: 5. The CDR3 length is 15 residues. Germline loops: CDR1 SGHVS, CDR2 FNYEAQ. The CDR3 DNA reads TGTGCCAGCAGCTTCCCTAGCGGGCTGCAAGAGACCCAGTACTTC. It encodes CASSFPSGLQETQYF.

This clone appeared a single time. CDR3 DNA: TGCGCCAGCAGCTTGGTATGGCGACCCGGTGGGGACAATGAGCAGTTCTTC. Translation: CASSLVWRPGGDNEQFF. The chain carries TRBV5-1 and TRBJ2-1; D not certain. Looked up from germline, CDR1 is SGHRS and CDR2 is YFSETQ. This CDR3 contains 17 residues. V lost 0 bases to trimming and J lost 5 bases, with 18 bases between them.

The chain employs TRBV18 and TRBJ1-4; D not resolved. Germline lookup yields CDR1 KGHSH and CDR2 LQKENI. V shed 6 bases and J shed 4 bases, with 15 bases lying between them. The CDR3 covers 15 residues. CDR3 amino acids: CASSRSGAFNEKLFF. CDR3 sequence (DNA): TGTGCCAGCTCTCGTTCAGGAGCTTTTAATGAAAAACTGTTTTTT. The variable domain in full, completed from reference TRBV18 and TRBJ1-4, reads NAGVMQNPRHLVRRRGQEARLRCSPMKGHSHVYWYRQLPEEGLKFMVYLQKENIIDESGMPKERFSAEFPKEGPSILRIQQVVRGDSAAYFCASSRSGAFNEKLFFGSGTQLSVL.

The J gene is TRBJ1-2, the V gene TRBV7-8; D is ambiguous. CDR3 length equals 14 residues. Germline V lookup: CDR1 SGHVS, CDR2 FQNEAQ. V lost 3 bases and J lost 0, with 8 bases in between. CDR3 in DNA: TGTGCCAGCAGCTTCGGCAGGTCTAACTATGGCTACACCTTC. Amino acids: CASSFGRSNYGYTF.

V usage is TRBV6-6 and J usage is TRBJ1-6; D is ambiguous. The V gene lost 2 bases and the J gene lost 8 bases, with 10 bases spanning the gap. The CDR3 length is 14 residues. Germline assignment: CDR1 MNHNY and CDR2 SVGAGI (reference sequence). CDR3 in amino acids: CASSYAGWDSPLHF. CDR3 DNA sequence: TGTGCCAGCAGTTACGCGGGTTGGGATTCACCCCTCCACTTT.

The chain couples TRBV9 to TRBJ2-1, with D hard to call. Per the germline V gene, CDR1 is SGDLS and CDR2 is YYNGEE. The CDR3 is 16 residues long. V gave up 3 bases and J gave up 5 bases, with 18 bases separating them. As DNA, the CDR3 is TGTGCCAGCAGCGCCCCTTTCTATGGTTCGGACAATGAGCAGTTCTTC. It translates to CASSAPFYGSDNEQFF.

The chain recombines TRBV19 with TRBJ2-7; 7 bases are shared with TRBD1. Trimming cost V 3 bases and J 3 bases; bases outside gene matches: 14. This CDR3 is built from 17 residues. Germline V gives CDR1 LNHDA, CDR2 SQIVND (reference sequence). CDR3 DNA sequence: TGTGCCAGTAGTATTAACTACCGGGACAGCTATTTCTACGAGCAGTACTTC. This translates into CASSINYRDSYFYEQYF.

The chain recombines TRBV11-2 with TRBJ2-7; 9 nucleotides agree with TRBD1. CDR3 length equals 16 residues. Per germline, CDR1 SGHAT and CDR2 FQNNGV. V dropped 4 bases and J dropped 6; count of bases not matched to a gene: 13. The CDR3 here is CASSSRVGQGYSEQYF. The DNA for the CDR3 is TGTGCCAGCAGCTCCCGGGTGGGACAGGGCTACTCCGAGCAGTACTTC.

V usage is TRBV6-4 and J usage is TRBJ1-2, with D hard to call. Germline loops: CDR1 MRHNA, CDR2 SNTAGT. V lost 6 bases, J lost 2 bases, and 16 bases lay in between. This CDR3 spans 15 amino acids. CDR3 bases: TGTGCCAGCAGCCTTCGAGGCAGGCTCAACTATGGCTACACCTTC. Its translation: CASSLRGRLNYGYTF.

This chain joins TRBV5-1 and TRBJ2-3; 8 bases match TRBD1. Germline lookup yields CDR1 SGHRS and CDR2 YFSETQ. CDR3 length equals 15 residues. J was trimmed by 4 bases and V by 0 bases; bases with no gene match: 4. CDR3 protein: CASSLGTGYADTQYF. CDR3 nucleotide sequence: TGCGCCAGCAGCTTGGGGACAGGGTATGCAGATACGCAGTATTTT.

The V call is TRBV4-1, the J call TRBJ1-2; possibly TRBD1 for D (6 bases). The V and J ends lost 0 bases and 4 bases respectively, with 18 bases between them. The germline V gene encodes CDR1 MGHRA and CDR2 YSYEKL. The CDR3 is 17 residues long. The DNA for the CDR3 is TGCGCCAGCAGCCAAGATGGGGGGGGGCAACGGACCTATGGCTACACCTTC. Protein sequence: CASSQDGGGQRTYGYTF.